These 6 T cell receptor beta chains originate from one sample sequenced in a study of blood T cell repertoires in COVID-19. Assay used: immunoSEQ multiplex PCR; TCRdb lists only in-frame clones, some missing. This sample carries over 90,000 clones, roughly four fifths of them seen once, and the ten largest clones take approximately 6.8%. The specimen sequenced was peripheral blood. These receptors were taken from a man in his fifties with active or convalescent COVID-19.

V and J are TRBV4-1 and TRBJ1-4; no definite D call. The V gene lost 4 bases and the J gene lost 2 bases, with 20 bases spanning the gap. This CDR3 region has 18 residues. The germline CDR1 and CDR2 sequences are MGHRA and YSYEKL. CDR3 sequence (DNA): TGCGCCAGCAGCCCGGCCGGCAACACCAGACTTACTAATGAAAAACTGTTTTTT. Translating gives CASSPAGNTRLTNEKLFF.

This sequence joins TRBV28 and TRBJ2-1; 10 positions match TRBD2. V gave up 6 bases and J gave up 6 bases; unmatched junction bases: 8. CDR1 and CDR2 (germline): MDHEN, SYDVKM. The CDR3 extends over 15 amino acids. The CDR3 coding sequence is TGTGCCAGCAGCCAGGCGAGCGGGGGGGCCAATGAGCAGTTCTTC. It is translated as CASSQASGGANEQFF.

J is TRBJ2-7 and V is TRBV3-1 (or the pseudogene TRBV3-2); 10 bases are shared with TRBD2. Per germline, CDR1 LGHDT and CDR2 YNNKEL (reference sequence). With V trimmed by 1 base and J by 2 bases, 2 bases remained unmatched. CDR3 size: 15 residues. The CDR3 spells CASSQGTSGAYEQYF. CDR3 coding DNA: TGTGCCAGCAGCCAAGGCACTAGCGGGGCCTACGAGCAGTACTTC.

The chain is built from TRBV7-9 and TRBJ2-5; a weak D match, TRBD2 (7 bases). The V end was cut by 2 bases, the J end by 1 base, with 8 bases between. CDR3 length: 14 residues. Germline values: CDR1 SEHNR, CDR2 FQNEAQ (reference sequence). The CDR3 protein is CASSLRGAQETQYF. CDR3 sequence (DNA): TGTGCCAGCAGCTTACGGGGGGCCCAAGAGACCCAGTACTTC.

CDR3 coding DNA: TGTGCCAGCAGTGATACAGGGGCCGGAAACACCATATATTTT. Its protein product is CASSDTGAGNTIYF. The V gene is TRBV6-1, the J gene TRBJ1-3, with TRBD1 matching over 7 bases. This CDR3 is 14 amino acids long. Trimming at V came to 3 bases and at J to 4 bases, leaving 3 bases not matched to a gene. Germline V gives CDR1 MNHNS, CDR2 SASEGT.

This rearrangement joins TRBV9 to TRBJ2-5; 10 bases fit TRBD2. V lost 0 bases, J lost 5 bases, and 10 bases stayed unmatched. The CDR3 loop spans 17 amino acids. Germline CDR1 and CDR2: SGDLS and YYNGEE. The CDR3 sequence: CASSVGASGGQGETQYF. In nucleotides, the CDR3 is TGTGCCAGCAGCGTAGGGGCTAGCGGGGGCCAGGGGGAGACCCAGTACTTC.